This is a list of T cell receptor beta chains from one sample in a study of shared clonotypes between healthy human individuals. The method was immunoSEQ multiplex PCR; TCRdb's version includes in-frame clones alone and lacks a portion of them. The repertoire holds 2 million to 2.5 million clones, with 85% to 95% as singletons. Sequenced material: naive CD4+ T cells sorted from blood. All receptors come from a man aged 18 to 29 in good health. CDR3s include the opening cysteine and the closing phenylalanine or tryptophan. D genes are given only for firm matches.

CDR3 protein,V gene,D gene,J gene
CASSFEETPYYEQYF,TRBV27,.,TRBJ2-7
CASSLGTAVSYEQYF,TRBV5-6,.,TRBJ2-7
CAGSQSSYNEQFF,TRBV5-4,.,TRBJ2-1
CASSLEESSGRISSSYEQYF,TRBV5-1,TRBD2,TRBJ2-7
CATLPPRRIDTQYF,TRBV28,.,TRBJ2-3
CASSEPTGIGYTF,TRBV6-1,TRBD1,TRBJ1-2
CASSPGVGDSYEQYF,TRBV7-2,.,TRBJ2-7
CASSPDWANYGYTF,TRBV27,.,TRBJ1-2
CASSPRTGIDSYEQYF,TRBV7-9,TRBD1,TRBJ2-7
CASMNPDRAYGYTF,TRBV28,TRBD1,TRBJ1-2
CASSVGPPYGYTF,TRBV7-9,.,TRBJ1-2
CASSLVIQSTDTQYF,TRBV7-2,.,TRBJ2-3
CASSEARGGGLWGYTF,TRBV6-1,TRBD1,TRBJ1-2
CASSLITSGPWGAFF,TRBV13,.,TRBJ1-1
CAIEQGRATNEKLFF,TRBV2,TRBD1,TRBJ1-4
CASSLLLEGEQFF,TRBV10-1,.,TRBJ2-1
CASSSSDSSYEQYF,TRBV28,.,TRBJ2-7
CASSLRQGSTDTQYF,TRBV5-4,TRBD1,TRBJ2-3
CASSREGGQPQHF,TRBV10-3,.,TRBJ1-5
CASSYWAGDGYTF,TRBV6-6,.,TRBJ1-2
CASSRGSDQPQHF,TRBV18,.,TRBJ1-5
CASSLGSTYEQYF,TRBV7-8,.,TRBJ2-7
CASSQMSSGGNEQFF,TRBV9,TRBD2,TRBJ2-1
CASSLGQTIYEQYF,TRBV7-8,.,TRBJ2-7
CASSLAGVPQPQHF,TRBV7-8,.,TRBJ1-5
CASSPEMTGANVLTF,TRBV19,.,TRBJ2-6
CASSASDAYNEQFF,TRBV9,.,TRBJ2-1
CASRQQGSDQPQHF,TRBV19,TRBD1,TRBJ1-5
CATTEDRVGDTQYF,TRBV2,TRBD1,TRBJ2-3
CASSLSLDTDTQYF,TRBV11-2,.,TRBJ2-3
CASSSTPTSNEQFF,TRBV11-3,.,TRBJ2-1
CASSMALQETQYF,TRBV19,.,TRBJ2-5
CASKLIGSSYNEQFF,TRBV5-1,.,TRBJ2-1
CASSQDRGPRYIQYF,TRBV4-2,.,TRBJ2-4
CASKRLAEGAVGEQFF,TRBV2,TRBD2,TRBJ2-1
CASSGTGDGELFF,TRBV5-4,TRBD1,TRBJ2-2
CASSPRDSYGYTF,TRBV18,TRBD1,TRBJ1-2
CASVSSGGTSSYNEQFF,TRBV7-9,TRBD2,TRBJ2-1
CASSPLGSGANVLTF,TRBV5-4,.,TRBJ2-6
CASSEARPTVRYSNQPQHF,TRBV2,.,TRBJ1-5
CASSIGSQNNQPQHF,TRBV19,.,TRBJ1-5
CASSLEQASRYEQYF,TRBV7-2,.,TRBJ2-7
CASSLWLFGEKLFF,TRBV5-6,.,TRBJ1-4
CASSLVTGGTEKLFF,TRBV11-2,TRBD1,TRBJ1-4
CASSLGGLVSNEQYF,TRBV7-6,TRBD2,TRBJ2-7
CASTISWTSGEQYF,TRBV7-2,TRBD2,TRBJ2-7
CAISGGSGLAGSWDF,TRBV10-3,TRBD2,TRBJ2-7
CASSEVGTGIYEQYF,TRBV6-1,TRBD1,TRBJ2-7
CASSQVDRAPNEKLFF,TRBV4-1,TRBD1,TRBJ1-4
CSVVAGLNTEAFF,TRBV29-1,.,TRBJ1-1
CASSVSLAAYEQYF,TRBV2,TRBD2,.
CAWSVLGGGGSTDTQYF,TRBV30,TRBD2,TRBJ2-3
CASSPKTGSNTEAFF,TRBV18,TRBD1,TRBJ1-1
CAWSVWRTAPGYEQYF,TRBV30,.,TRBJ2-7
CASSQEGKASGETQYF,TRBV4-1,.,TRBJ2-5
CASSSGTPNTEAFF,TRBV5-1,.,TRBJ1-1
CASSPDKEAFF,TRBV18,.,TRBJ1-1
CASSLRYGGGNYGYTF,TRBV28,.,TRBJ1-2
CASTPGTNIRSSYEQYF,TRBV10-2,.,TRBJ2-7